This T cell receptor beta chain was captured by sequencing in a study of identical twins. Many counts were recorded for this clonotype. Its antigen is currently unknown. CDR1 and CDR2 (germline): SGHTA, FQGTGA. The CDR3 has 13 amino acids. V lost 0 bases, J lost 8 bases, and 10 bases lay in between. TCRdb re-derived calls from the 5' RACE reads in MiXCR, one entry per CDR3 protein. The data hold 450,000 or so distinct CDR3 sequences, with 24% observed a single time. Study outcomes and limitations: The conclusions drew on cross-sectional statistical analysis instead of tracking the same donors.

These data also featured in a second study, about T cells expressing NK-cell markers. Per that study: Researchers got TCR beta repertoires out of sorted CD3+CD56+NKG2C+, CD3+CD56+NKG2C- and CD3+CD56-NKG2C+ T cells. Uncertainty persisted over the HCMV specificity of expanded NKG2C+ T cell clones.

Sample: CD4+ T cells sorted from blood. This TCR was sampled from a woman in her late teens or twenties in good health. The rearrangement links TRBV7-3 to TRBJ1-1; D possibly corresponds to TRBD1 (6 bases). CDR3 sequence reads: CASSLTGGGEAFF. As DNA, the CDR3 is TGTGCCAGCAGCTTAACAGGAGGGGGGGAAGCTTTCTTT.